This T cell receptor beta chain was documented in a study of CD8 T cells in ankylosing spondylitis. In its sample, this clonotype was seen once. What it recognizes is unknown. Germline CDR1 reads DFQATT; CDR2 reads SNEGSKA (reference sequence). Trimming left V 0 bases short and J 6 bases short, with 24 bases between. The CDR3 totals 17 residues. Study-wide results and caveats: Ankylosing spondylitis blood seemed to carry a telltale TCR beta motif made of several highly homologous variants.

In TCRdb, the 5' RACE reads were re-called with MiXCR into one record per CDR3 protein. The data hold around 890,000 distinct CDR3 sequences, with approximately 12% observed a single time. The rearrangement links TRBV20-1 to TRBJ2-7; D is possibly TRBD1 or TRBD2 (5 bases each). This sequence originates from a male donor with ankylosing spondylitis. Material: blood, either unsorted or a sorted T cell fraction (not recorded which). In DNA, the CDR3 is TGCAGTGCTAGAGATCGAGGGGCCGGAGCTTTCTCAGGCGAGCAGTACTTC. Encoded protein: CSARDRGAGAFSGEQYF.